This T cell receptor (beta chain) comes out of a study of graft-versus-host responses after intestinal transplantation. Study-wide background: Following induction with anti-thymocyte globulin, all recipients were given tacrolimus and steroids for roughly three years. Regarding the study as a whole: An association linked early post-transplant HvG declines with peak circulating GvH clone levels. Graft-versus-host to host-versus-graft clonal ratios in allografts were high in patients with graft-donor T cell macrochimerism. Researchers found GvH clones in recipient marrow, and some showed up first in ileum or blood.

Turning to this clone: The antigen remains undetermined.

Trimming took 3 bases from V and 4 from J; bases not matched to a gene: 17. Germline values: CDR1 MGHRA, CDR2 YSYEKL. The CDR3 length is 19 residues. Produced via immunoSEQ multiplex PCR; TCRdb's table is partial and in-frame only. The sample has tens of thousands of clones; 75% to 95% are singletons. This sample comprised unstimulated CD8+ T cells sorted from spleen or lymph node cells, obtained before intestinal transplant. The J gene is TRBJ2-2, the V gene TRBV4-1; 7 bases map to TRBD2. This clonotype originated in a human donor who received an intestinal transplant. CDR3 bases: TGCGCCAGCAGCCATGAGCGTGATCGGGAGGCGGTGGGCACCGGGGAGCTGTTTTTT. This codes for CASSHERDREAVGTGELFF.